This T cell receptor beta chain was retrieved from a study of CD8 T cells in ankylosing spondylitis. Study findings and constraints: One TCR beta motif, made up of fewer than 10 highly homologous variants, appeared characteristic of ankylosing spondylitis blood.

The sample holds many counts of this clonotype. Its antigen is not identified. Germline V gene data show CDR1 as MNHEY and CDR2 as SVGAGI. This CDR3 region has 17 residues. J gave up 4 bases and V 1 base, and 4 bases lay outside the gene matches. TCRdb itself ran the 5' RACE reads through MiXCR, one entry per CDR3 protein. This table has about 840,000 distinct CDR3 sequences, roughly 12% appearing once. The sequenced material came from blood, either unsorted or a sorted T cell fraction (not recorded which). This chain joins TRBV6-5 and TRBJ2-6, with 10 bases fitting TRBD1. The TCR comes from a male donor with ankylosing spondylitis. The chain's CDR3 is CASSYFGTGAGANVLTF. The DNA for the CDR3 is TGTGCCAGCAGTTACTTCGGGACAGGGGCAGGGGCCAACGTCCTGACTTTC.